A single sample gave rise to the 19 T cell receptor beta chains below, sequenced in a study of OX40 agonist ivuxolimab in advanced cancers. The table came from immunoSEQ multiplex PCR; TCRdb's copy has only in-frame clones and leaves some out. The top ten hold around 28% of the sample, which has tens of thousands of clones, about 91% seen once. The sample was CD4+ or CD8+ T cells sorted from blood, taken in a trial of the OX40 agonist ivuxolimab. All receptors derive from an adult with an advanced solid tumor such as melanoma, head and neck, liver or kidney cancer.

This chain joins TRBV11-2 and TRBJ2-7; D remains unclear. The germline V gene has CDR1 SGHAT and CDR2 FQNNGV. This CDR3 is built from 13 residues. The V gene lost 4 bases and the J gene lost 5 bases, with 12 bases spanning the gap. CDR3 nucleotides: TGTGCCAGCAGCTCCCCAGATGTCCACGAGCAGTACTTC. It yields the protein CASSSPDVHEQYF.

The chain combines TRBV4-2 with TRBJ2-2; TRBD2 might be the D (6 bases). The CDR3 loop spans 13 amino acids. Trimming removed 1 base at V and 6 bases at J, with 6 bases between. The V gene's germline CDR1 is LGHNA and CDR2 YNFKEQ. Here the CDR3 reads CASSQAGAGELFF. Here the CDR3 DNA reads TGTGCCAGCAGCCAAGCGGGGGCCGGGGAGCTGTTTTTT.

The chain combines TRBV7-9 with TRBJ2-1; D is unclear. The CDR3 has 11 amino acids. Trimming pared 5 bases from V and 6 bases from J, leaving 5 bases between. CDR1 is SEHNR and CDR2 is FQNEAQ in the germline V gene (reference sequence). The CDR3 DNA is TGTGCCAGCAGCCCAGTCAATGAGCAGTTCTTC. This gives the protein CASSPVNEQFF.

This clone has only one observation. CDR3 coding DNA: TGTGCCAGCAGCGGGACAGGGGCGGGAAACACCATATATTTT. Translating gives CASSGTGAGNTIYF. The gene calls are TRBV6-1 and TRBJ1-3; 10 bases match TRBD1. The V gene's germline CDR1 is MNHNS and CDR2 SASEGT. The CDR3 has 14 amino acids. J was trimmed by 4 bases and V by 6 bases; bases with no gene match: 3.

A word on this clone: The sample contains more than one DNA sequence encoding this CDR3. This chain joins TRBV10-3 and TRBJ1-1, with a tentative D call TRBD1 (5 bases). The CDR3 loop spans 14 amino acids. Trimming took off 9 bases at V and 2 bases at J, with 16 bases between the two ends. The V gene's germline CDR1 is ENHRY and CDR2 SYGVKD. The CDR3, as DNA: TGTGCCATACAGGCCGGCGGGCTAAACACTGAAGCTTTCTTT. Its protein product is CAIQAGGLNTEAFF.

The chain combines TRBV27 with TRBJ2-7; no firm D call. The CDR3 covers 10 residues. In germline, CDR1 is MNHEY, CDR2 SMNVEV (reference sequence). The V end lost 8 bases, the J end lost 3 bases, and 5 bases lay between the germline ends. CDR3 amino acids: CASGFYEQYF. In nucleotides, the CDR3 is TGTGCCAGCGGGTTCTACGAGCAGTACTTC.

This chain links TRBV5-5 with TRBJ2-5, with D tentatively TRBD1 or TRBD2 (5 bases each). Germline CDR1 reads SGHKS; CDR2 reads YYEKEE (reference sequence). This CDR3 spans 12 amino acids. V was cut by 2 bases and J by 6 bases, with 8 bases left in between. CDR3 sequence reads: CASSFGGKTQYF. The CDR3 DNA reads TGTGCCAGCAGCTTTGGGGGAAAGACCCAGTACTTC.

V is TRBV29-1 and J is TRBJ2-2; D unclear. This CDR3 is 13 amino acids long. Germline loops: CDR1 SQVTM, CDR2 ANQGSEA. The V end was cut by 4 bases, the J end by 1 base, with 7 bases between. CDR3 in DNA: TGCAGCGTTGTAGAAGGGAACACCGGGGAGCTGTTTTTT. Its protein product is CSVVEGNTGELFF.

The chain combines TRBV27 with TRBJ2-7; 7 bases map to TRBD2. This CDR3 contains 17 residues. CDR1 is MNHEY, CDR2 SMNVEV, per germline (reference sequence). V shed 6 bases and J 2 bases; nucleotides not matched to a gene: 16. This CDR3 is CASSLISMGGVAYEQYF. The CDR3 DNA reads TGTGCCAGCAGCTTAATAAGTATGGGGGGGGTGGCCTACGAGCAGTACTTC.

By sample share, this clone is medium-sized. The rearrangement joins TRBV4-1 to TRBJ1-1; the D is unclear. This CDR3 comprises 16 residues. The germline V and J ends were trimmed by 2 bases and 0 bases, with 13 bases remaining between them. CDR1 and CDR2 (germline): MGHRA, YSYEKL. The CDR3 sequence: CASSQTPPGLNTEAFF. CDR3 DNA: TGCGCCAGCAGCCAAACCCCCCCGGGCTTGAACACTGAAGCTTTCTTT.

This clone was found a few times. The chain carries TRBV5-4 and TRBJ2-5, with D perhaps assigned TRBD1 or TRBD2 (5 bases each). This CDR3 comprises 16 residues. V lost 1 base, J lost 0 bases, and 13 bases lay in between. The germline gives CDR1 SGHNT, CDR2 YYREEE (reference sequence). In DNA form, the CDR3 reads TGTGCCAGCAGCTTGTTTGGGGGAGCCGACCAAGAGACCCAGTACTTC. Protein: CASSLFGGADQETQYF.

This rearrangement joins TRBV9 to TRBJ2-5; D is undetermined. This CDR3 region has 13 residues. V lost 4 bases and J 2 bases, leaving 9 bases between the germline ends. Germline V gene sequence: CDR1 SGDLS, CDR2 YYNGEE. The CDR3, as DNA: TGTGCCAGCAGCTCCAGTGGGCAAGAGACCCAGTACTTC. It encodes CASSSSGQETQYF. The full variable domain, with the rest looked up from reference TRBV9 and TRBJ2-5, is DSGVTQTPKHLITATGQRVTLRCSPRSGDLSVYWYQQSLDQGLQFLIQYYNGEERAKGNILERFSAQQFPDLHSELNLSSLELGDSALYFCASSSSGQETQYFGPGTRLLVL.

This clone was found once. V usage is TRBV19 and J usage is TRBJ1-1; D ambiguous. The CDR3 consists of 12 residues. Per germline, CDR1 LNHDA and CDR2 SQIVND (reference sequence). V was pared by 8 bases and J by 6 bases, with 13 bases between. Here the CDR3 reads CASLTVGSEAFF. Here the CDR3 DNA reads TGTGCCAGTCTGACGGTTGGGTCTGAAGCTTTCTTT.

The chain combines TRBV9 with TRBJ2-3; the match to TRBD2 covers 8 bases. Per germline, CDR1 SGDLS and CDR2 YYNGEE. Trimming at V came to 1 base and at J to 4 bases, leaving 5 bases not matched to a gene. This CDR3 comprises 15 residues. In DNA form, the CDR3 reads TGTGCCAGCAGCGTAAGCGGGAGTTGGTCAGATACGCAGTATTTT. The encoded protein is CASSVSGSWSDTQYF.

This clone came up a few times. This sequence joins TRBV19 and TRBJ2-7, with TRBD1 matching 7 bases. In germline, CDR1 is LNHDA, CDR2 SQIVND (reference sequence). The CDR3 sequence is 14 residues long. V shed 5 bases, J shed 3 bases, and the junction held 7 bases outside the gene matches. The CDR3 region has the DNA TGTGCCAGTAGTCCCCAGACAGGGAACTACGAGCAGTACTTC. Residues: CASSPQTGNYEQYF.

In its sample, this clone ranks as hyperexpanded. The V call is TRBV7-3, the J call TRBJ2-1; D uncertain. V was shortened by 2 bases and J by 4 bases, with 15 bases between the two germline ends. Germline V CDR1 and CDR2: SGHTA, FQGTGA. This CDR3 contains 16 residues. CDR3 in amino acids: CASSLQGIGSYNEQFF. The CDR3 nucleotides are TGTGCCAGCAGCTTACAAGGGATAGGGTCTTACAATGAGCAGTTCTTC.

The CDR3 sequence is CASNPSGYTGELFF. The CDR3 DNA is TGTGCCAGCAACCCGAGCGGGTACACCGGGGAGCTGTTTTTT. The rearrangement uses TRBV9 and TRBJ2-2, with D possibly matching TRBD2 (6 bases). The V gene lost 6 bases and the J gene lost 3 bases, with 12 bases spanning the gap. The CDR3 runs 14 residues. CDR1 SGDLS and CDR2 YYNGEE come from the germline V gene.

V gene TRBV28 combines with J gene TRBJ2-2; D unresolved. This CDR3 is built from 13 residues. Deletions cut 3 bases from V and 3 bases from J, with 5 bases between. CDR1 is MDHEN and CDR2 is SYDVKM in the germline V gene. The CDR3 DNA reads TGTGCCAGCAGTTTTCGGGACACCGGGGAGCTGTTTTTT. Translated: CASSFRDTGELFF.

By share, this clone counts as medium-sized. The V gene is TRBV29-1, the J gene TRBJ2-1; TRBD2 matches at 14 bases. CDR1 is SQVTM, CDR2 ANQGSEA, per germline. The CDR3 extends over 21 amino acids. V was clipped by 5 bases and J by 0 bases; unmatched bases: 18. In DNA, the CDR3 is TGCAGCGTTTTCGGACTAGCGGGAGGCCCGAAACGACGGAGCTCCTACAATGAGCAGTTCTTC. It codes for CSVFGLAGGPKRRSSYNEQFF.